The entry that follows covers one TCR beta chain sequence. These data belong to a study of T cell changes during pregnancy in multiple sclerosis. Measured with immunoSEQ multiplex PCR; TCRdb has only the in-frame clones, and not every one. The data contain about 89,000 clones, around 94% of them seen just once; the ten biggest clones take up about 0.8%. With 3 bases removed from V and 7 bases from J, the gap between germline ends came to 7 bases. The CDR3 is 12 residues long. CDR1 and CDR2 from the germline V gene are ENHRY and SYGVKD. The receptor was isolated from a female donor with multiple sclerosis, enrolled in a pregnancy study. The material sequenced was peripheral blood, taken in the third trimester of pregnancy. This chain uses TRBV10-3 with TRBJ1-5; D might be TRBD1 (5 bases). CDR3 amino acids: CAISDGGQPQHF. Written as DNA, the CDR3 is TGTGCCATCAGTGACGGGGGGCAGCCCCAGCATTTT.